The 5 T cell receptor beta chains below were found in one sample sequenced in a study of T cell responses to AZD1222 COVID-19 vaccine. Here immunoSEQ multiplex PCR was the method, and the copy in TCRdb shows in-frame clones only, minus some. This table has 150,000 to 200,000 clones, 94% appearing once. The material was peripheral blood, obtained on day 0 of AZD1222 vaccination. Receptor source: an adult in good health.

Here the CDR3 reads CSVEPLLRGKGQYF. In nucleotides, the CDR3 is TGCAGCGTTGAACCGCTACTAAGAGGAAAGGGGCAGTATTTT. The rearrangement uses TRBV29-1 and TRBJ2-3; D remains unclear. The CDR3 extends over 14 amino acids. Germline V gene lookup returns CDR1 SQVTM and CDR2 ANQGSEA. Trimming shortened V by 2 bases and J by 11 bases, and 20 bases separated the two germline ends.

In DNA form, the CDR3 reads TGTGCCACCAGTCGGCCCGGATACAATGAGCAGTTCTTC. Translation: CATSRPGYNEQFF. V usage is TRBV24-1 and J usage is TRBJ2-1; D call uncertain. The CDR3 loop spans 13 amino acids. The V end lost 6 bases, the J end lost 4 bases, and 9 bases lay between the germline ends. Germline CDR1 KGHDR, CDR2 SFDVKD.

The rearrangement uses TRBV2 and TRBJ1-1; D is unclear. CDR3 length: 11 residues. The V gene lost 2 bases and the J gene lost 11 bases, with 9 bases spanning the gap. CDR1 SNHLY and CDR2 FYNNEI come from the germline V gene. In DNA form, the CDR3 reads TGTGCCAGCAGTGAATGGGAGCGGGCTTTCTTT. Amino acid sequence: CASSEWERAFF.

V is TRBV12-3 or TRBV12-4 and J is TRBJ2-2; D not resolved. The CDR3 consists of 13 residues. Between the trimmed V and J ends, which lost 3 bases and 7 bases, there was a span of 9 bases. CDR3 bases: TGTGCCAGCAGTTTCCACGCTCTCGGGGAGCTGTTTTTT. Its translation is CASSFHALGELFF.

V gene TRBV19 combines with J gene TRBJ1-4; 9 bases line up with TRBD1. Per germline, CDR1 LNHDA and CDR2 SQIVND (reference sequence). V dropped 10 bases and J dropped 5; count of bases not matched to a gene: 5. The CDR3 totals 13 residues. The CDR3 region is CATADRGNEKLFF. CDR3 DNA sequence: TGTGCCACCGCGGACAGGGGAAATGAAAAACTGTTTTTT.